This TCR beta chain emerged from a study of tumor-infiltrating lymphocytes in primary liver carcinoma. Study-wide points: Only about 7-24% of top clones occurred in every one of the five tumor regions.

Note on this clonotype: What it recognizes is unknown. It is likely a read error, because the conserved phenylalanine at the end of the CDR3 is missing.

From unsorted bulk tissue weighing 20-30 mg, DNA and RNA were co-extracted. Chronic HBV infection affected patients, none of whom had received treatment. From germline, CDR1 is SGHAT and CDR2 FQNNGV. The CDR3 runs to 15 residues. With around 490 ng total RNA as template and a constant-region primer, TCR beta cDNA was made. Three rounds of nested multiplex PCR with slightly modified ARM-PCR produced TCR beta libraries. Both of the initial two PCR rounds ran for about 9 cycles and employed TRBV1-TRBV30 forward primers alongside a C-beta reverse primer. TCRdb called the multiplex PCR reads again in MiXCR, with one record for every CDR3 protein. This sample carries under 90,000 distinct CDR3 sequences, 72% of them seen once, and the ten largest clones take approximately 20%.

Sequenced sample: liver tumor tissue from sampling region 1. Subset specified: tumor region T1, superior pole. The clonotype originates from a man in his forties with primary liver carcinoma and hepatitis B virus infection. The chain recombines TRBV11-2 with TRBJ2-1, with unresolved D. The CDR3 region is CVTGQDQPSYSEQFL. CDR3 bases: TGTGTCACCGGGCAAGACCAGCCATCCTACAGTGAGCAGTTCCTC.